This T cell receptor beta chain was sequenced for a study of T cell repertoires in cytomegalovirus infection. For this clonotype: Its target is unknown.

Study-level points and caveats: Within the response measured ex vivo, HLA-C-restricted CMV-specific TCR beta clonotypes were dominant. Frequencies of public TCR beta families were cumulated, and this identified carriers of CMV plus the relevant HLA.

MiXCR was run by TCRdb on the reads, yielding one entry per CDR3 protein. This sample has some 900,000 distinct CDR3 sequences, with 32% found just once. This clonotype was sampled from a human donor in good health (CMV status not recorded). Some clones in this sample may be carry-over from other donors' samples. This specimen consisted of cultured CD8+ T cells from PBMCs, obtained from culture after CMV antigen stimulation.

This CDR3 is CASSERQGRTQTQYF. In nucleotides, the CDR3 is TGTGCCAGCAGCGAACGACAGGGGCGAACTCAGACCCAGTACTTC. The J gene is TRBJ2-5, the V gene TRBV11-1; 8 bases agree with TRBD1. From germline, CDR1 is SGHAT and CDR2 FQDESV (reference sequence). The CDR3 sequence is 15 residues long. Trimming cost V 5 bases and J 6 bases; bases outside gene matches: 11.